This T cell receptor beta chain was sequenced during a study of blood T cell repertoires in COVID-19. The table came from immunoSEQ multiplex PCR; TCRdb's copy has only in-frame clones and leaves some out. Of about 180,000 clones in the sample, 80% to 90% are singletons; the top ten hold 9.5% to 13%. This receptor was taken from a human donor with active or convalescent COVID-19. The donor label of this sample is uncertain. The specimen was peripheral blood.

CDR3 residues: CASSILQANQETQYF. The CDR3 DNA follows: TGTGCCAGTAGTATCTTACAGGCCAACCAAGAGACCCAGTACTTC. The chain is built from TRBV19 and TRBJ2-5; TRBD1 is a possible D gene (5 bases). CDR1 and CDR2 (germline): LNHDA, SQIVND (reference sequence). The CDR3 runs to 15 residues. V was shortened by 3 bases and J by 0 bases, with 11 bases between the two germline ends.